These 30 T cell receptor beta chains originate from one sample sequenced in a study of blood T cell repertoires in COVID-19. Sequencing was performed with immunoSEQ multiplex PCR; in TCRdb, only in-frame clones are kept and a portion is missing. There are approximately 300,000 clones in the sample; roughly 90% occur only once, and over 2% lies in the top ten. The sequenced sample was peripheral blood. The receptors stem from a woman between 45 and 65 years old who had recovered from COVID-19.

DNA of the CDR3: TGTGCCAGCAGCGTATCTAGCGATCCCTACGAGCAGTACTTC. It yields the protein CASSVSSDPYEQYF. This chain joins TRBV9 and TRBJ2-7; D might be TRBD2 (6 bases). V lost 1 base, J lost 2 bases, and 10 bases lay in between. This CDR3 has 14 amino acids. Germline values: CDR1 SGDLS, CDR2 YYNGEE.

This chain uses TRBV10-3 with TRBJ1-1; D might be TRBD1 (6 bases). The V and J ends lost 6 bases and 1 base respectively, with 18 bases between them. The CDR3 totals 16 residues. The germline gives CDR1 ENHRY, CDR2 SYGVKD. CDR3 protein: CAISLKQGGGNTEAFF. The CDR3 DNA sequence: TGTGCCATCAGCCTCAAGCAAGGGGGGGGGAACACTGAAGCTTTCTTT.

The CDR3 sequence: CASSRGHTEAFF. The CDR3 bases are TGTGCCAGCAGCAGGGGTCACACTGAAGCTTTCTTT. This chain links TRBV7-2 with TRBJ1-1, with D possibly matching TRBD1 (5 bases). The germline V and J ends were trimmed by 5 bases and 3 bases, with 7 bases remaining between them. CDR3 length: 12 residues. Germline V CDR1 and CDR2: SGHTA, FQGNSA.

This clone occurred a few times. The chain carries TRBV11-2 and TRBJ2-3, with 12 bases that match TRBD1. The J segment lost 3 bases and the V segment lost 1 base, leaving 5 bases of the junction unmatched. CDR1 SGHAT and CDR2 FQNNGV come from the germline V gene. CDR3 length equals 17 residues. The CDR3 bases are TGTGCCAGCAGCTTAGGGAAGGGACAGGGGGCGACAGATACGCAGTATTTT. Encoded protein: CASSLGKGQGATDTQYF.

This clone has a single count. The rearrangement joins TRBV6-4 to TRBJ2-1, with a possible D match to TRBD1 (6 bases). Germline V gene sequence: CDR1 MRHNA, CDR2 SNTAGT. This CDR3 has 15 amino acids. Trimming removed 6 bases from V and 0 bases from J, with 12 bases in between. CDR3 residues: CASSKDSDSYNEQFF. The CDR3 region has the DNA TGTGCCAGCAGCAAGGACAGCGACTCCTACAATGAGCAGTTCTTC.

This clone was seen repeatedly, ten times or more. The chain joins TRBV28 to TRBJ1-6, with 7 positions matching TRBD1. The V gene end was trimmed by 5 bases and the J gene end by 7 bases; junction bases not matched to a gene: 8. The CDR3 is 15 amino acids. Germline V lookup: CDR1 MDHEN, CDR2 SYDVKM. Written as DNA, the CDR3 is TGTGCCAGCAGTCCGACAGGGAGTGGAAATTCACCCCTCCACTTT. As protein: CASSPTGSGNSPLHF. Using reference TRBV28 and TRBJ1-6 for the parts outside the CDR3, the full variable domain is DVKVTQSSRYLVKRTGEKVFLECVQDMDHENMFWYRQDPGLGLRLIYFSYDVKMKEKGDIPEGYSVSREKKERFSLILESASTNQTSMYLCASSPTGSGNSPLHFGNGTRLTVT.

In this sample, this clone turned up once. The chain recombines TRBV19 with TRBJ2-7; 8 bases are shared with TRBD2. V was pared by 3 bases and J by 6 bases, with 7 bases of the junction left unmatched. CDR3 length equals 14 residues. Per germline, CDR1 LNHDA and CDR2 SQIVND (reference sequence). CDR3 in amino acids: CASSISAGVGEQYF. In DNA form, the CDR3 reads TGTGCCAGTAGTATCTCAGCGGGAGTCGGCGAGCAGTACTTC.

DNA for the CDR3: TGTGCCAGCTACTGGACAGGAGTGAATTCACCCCTCCACTTT. It encodes CASYWTGVNSPLHF. V is TRBV2 and J is TRBJ1-6, with 7 bases identical to TRBD1. V shed 8 bases, J shed 7 bases, and the junction held 8 bases outside the gene matches. The CDR3 is made up of 14 amino acids. In germline, CDR1 is SNHLY, CDR2 FYNNEI. The whole variable domain, remainder taken from reference TRBV2 and TRBJ1-6, is EPEVTQTPSHQVTQMGQEVILRCVPISNHLYFYWYRQILGQKVEFLVSFYNNEISEKSEIFDDQFSVERPDGSNFTLKIRSTKLEDSAMYFCASYWTGVNSPLHFGNGTRLTVT.

The chain couples TRBV9 to TRBJ1-6; the match to TRBD1 covers 7 bases. This CDR3 region has 15 residues. Per the germline V gene, CDR1 is SGDLS and CDR2 is YYNGEE. V lost 2 bases to trimming and J lost 4 bases; unmatched junction nucleotides: 3. The CDR3 protein is CASSVTGTYNSPLHF. CDR3 nucleotide sequence: TGTGCCAGCAGCGTGACAGGGACATATAATTCACCCCTCCACTTT.

The chain carries TRBV18 and TRBJ2-2; TRBD2 might be the D (5 bases). CDR1 and CDR2 from the germline V gene are KGHSH and LQKENI. The CDR3 has 13 amino acids. Trimming removed 9 bases at V and 2 bases at J, with 10 bases between. CDR3 residues: CASRTFNTGELFF. CDR3 DNA sequence: TGTGCCAGTCGGACTTTCAACACCGGGGAGCTGTTTTTT.

The rearrangement joins TRBV5-6 to TRBJ1-5; 7 positions match TRBD1. V lost 2 bases, J lost 7 bases, and 9 bases stayed unmatched. The CDR3 runs to 15 residues. Germline CDR1 SGHDT, CDR2 YYEEEE. The CDR3 DNA reads TGTGCCAGCAGCTTAACAGGGGTTGAGGGGCAGCCCCAGCATTTT. Protein: CASSLTGVEGQPQHF.

This clone was detected only once. The chain couples TRBV5-1 to TRBJ2-7; 7 bases line up with TRBD2. Germline-derived CDR1 and CDR2 are SGHRS and YFSETQ. CDR3 size: 15 residues. J gave up 2 bases and V 5 bases, and 10 bases lay outside the gene matches. The DNA of the CDR3 is TGCGCCAGCAGACTTGTCGGCGGGGGACCCTACGAGCAGTACTTC. Protein: CASRLVGGGPYEQYF.

The chain combines TRBV4-3 with TRBJ2-1; possibly TRBD1 for D (5 bases). Germline V gives CDR1 LGHNA, CDR2 YSLEER. V lost 3 bases and J 5 bases, leaving 8 bases between the germline ends. This CDR3 is 13 amino acids long. The CDR3 DNA is TGCGCCAGCAGCCAGGGCAGGGACAATGAGCAGTTCTTC. It translates to CASSQGRDNEQFF.

This clone has a single count. This rearrangement joins TRBV9 to TRBJ1-2, with a tentative D call TRBD1 (6 bases). Trimming stripped 2 bases from V and 7 bases from J, with 18 bases between. The CDR3 runs 15 residues. Germline CDR1 is SGDLS and CDR2 is YYNGEE. The CDR3 DNA is TGTGCCAGCAGCGTGGGGCCCCCTACAGGGAGTGGCTACACCTTC. Residues: CASSVGPPTGSGYTF.

V is TRBV4-3 and J is TRBJ1-5; no clear D. In germline, CDR1 is LGHNA, CDR2 YSLEER. With 2 bases removed from V and 7 bases from J, the gap between germline ends came to 9 bases. This CDR3 has 13 amino acids. This chain's CDR3 is CASSQRTGQPQHF. In DNA, the CDR3 is TGCGCCAGCAGCCAACGGACGGGACAGCCCCAGCATTTT.

V gene TRBV6-6 combines with J gene TRBJ1-1, with TRBD1 matching 8 bases. The junction had 8 bases not matched to a gene; V was cut back by 7 bases and J by 4 bases. CDR1 and CDR2 from the germline V gene are MNHNY and SVGAGI (reference sequence). The CDR3 has 14 residues. CDR3 loop: CASNGQGESTEAFF. DNA of the CDR3: TGTGCCAGCAACGGACAGGGAGAATCCACTGAAGCTTTCTTT.

This chain uses TRBV27 with TRBJ2-3; 7 nucleotides align to TRBD1. Per germline, CDR1 MNHEY and CDR2 SMNVEV (reference sequence). V gave up 6 bases and J gave up 2 bases; unmatched junction bases: 8. The CDR3 consists of 15 residues. CDR3 DNA sequence: TGTGCCAGCAGCCTTCGGGACAGACCCACAGATACGCAGTATTTT. Translated: CASSLRDRPTDTQYF.

CDR3 DNA: TGTGCCAGCAGGCCACTCGGGAGCGGGGTGATGTACGAGCAGTACTTC. Its translation: CASRPLGSGVMYEQYF. The V and J genes are TRBV27 and TRBJ2-7; 7 nucleotides agree with TRBD2. J gave up 4 bases and V 6 bases, and 15 bases lay outside the gene matches. The CDR3 sequence is 16 residues long. Germline lookup yields CDR1 MNHEY and CDR2 SMNVEV (reference sequence).

This clone has only a few counts. The rearrangement links TRBV5-1 to TRBJ1-1; a weak D match, TRBD1 (5 bases). Germline values: CDR1 SGHRS, CDR2 YFSETQ. The CDR3 is made up of 15 amino acids. V was clipped by 4 bases and J by 5 bases, with 18 bases between them. The CDR3 loop reads CASSLIPGRGTEAFF. CDR3 nucleotides: TGCGCCAGCAGCCTGATCCCAGGGAGGGGAACTGAAGCTTTCTTT. The full variable domain, its missing parts supplied by reference TRBV5-1 and TRBJ1-1, is KAGVTQTPRYLIKTRGQQVTLSCSPISGHRSVSWYQQTPGQGLQFLFEYFSETQRNKGNFPGRFSGRQFSNSRSEMNVSTLELGDSALYLCASSLIPGRGTEAFFGQGTRLTVV.

J is TRBJ1-5 and V is TRBV9; D call uncertain. The V gene's germline CDR1 is SGDLS and CDR2 YYNGEE. This CDR3 is built from 13 residues. Deletions cut 4 bases from V and 4 bases from J, with 9 bases between. CDR3 sequence reads: CASSPDTNQPQHF. In nucleotides, the CDR3 is TGTGCCAGCAGCCCAGACACTAATCAGCCCCAGCATTTT.

The V call is TRBV11-2, the J call TRBJ2-7; 9 bases are a match to TRBD1. V trimming: 8 bases; J trimming: 4 bases; junction bases outside the gene matches: 12. The CDR3 runs to 15 residues. The V gene's germline CDR1 is SGHAT and CDR2 FQNNGV. CDR3: CASGLSDRGFYEQYF. In DNA, the CDR3 is TGTGCCAGCGGGCTATCGGACAGGGGCTTTTACGAGCAGTACTTC.

The rearrangement uses TRBV24-1 and TRBJ2-7; TRBD2 matches at 9 bases. The CDR3 is 15 residues long. Germline values: CDR1 KGHDR, CDR2 SFDVKD. V trimming: 4 bases; J trimming: 4 bases; junction bases outside the gene matches: 7. CDR3 sequence reads: CATSDARGGLYEQYF. The CDR3 bases are TGTGCCACCAGTGACGCGCGGGGGGGGCTTTACGAGCAGTACTTC.

This chain connects TRBV12-3 or TRBV12-4 to TRBJ2-3; no firm D call. Trimming stripped 9 bases from V and 4 bases from J, with 14 bases between. This CDR3 spans 13 amino acids. The CDR3, as DNA: TGTGCCAGTTCAAGACTTATCTCAGATACGCAGTATTTT. The encoded protein is CASSRLISDTQYF.

V and J are TRBV27 and TRBJ2-7, with 10 positions matching TRBD1. The germline V gene encodes CDR1 MNHEY and CDR2 SMNVEV (reference sequence). This CDR3 is 15 amino acids long. With 0 bases clipped from V and 3 bases from J, the junction kept 2 bases outside the gene matches. The CDR3 DNA sequence: TGTGCCAGCAGTTTATCGACAGGGGGCGGCTACGAGCAGTACTTC. Translated, it gives CASSLSTGGGYEQYF.

This clone was picked up one time. The chain recombines TRBV5-1 with TRBJ1-1, with D unresolved. The CDR3 runs to 16 residues. The germline CDR1 and CDR2 sequences are SGHRS and YFSETQ. Trimming pared 1 base from V and 0 bases from J, leaving 13 bases between. CDR3 coding DNA: TGCGCCAGCAGCTTGTTGGCCCAGGTACTGAACACTGAAGCTTTCTTT. This codes for CASSLLAQVLNTEAFF.

This clone was observed a single time. The V gene is TRBV28, the J gene TRBJ1-4; D gene ambiguous. Trimming took 3 bases from V and 6 from J, leaving 8 bases between them. The germline CDR1 and CDR2 sequences are MDHEN and SYDVKM. The CDR3 contains 13 residues. This chain's CDR3 is CASSLVGDEKLFF. CDR3 in DNA: TGTGCCAGCAGTTTGGTCGGGGATGAAAAACTGTTTTTT.

The J gene is TRBJ2-1, the V gene TRBV9, with D perhaps TRBD2 (6 bases). The ends were cut back, 0 bases at V and 5 bases at J, with 12 bases in the middle. The germline gives CDR1 SGDLS, CDR2 YYNGEE. This CDR3 region has 15 residues. The CDR3 nucleotides are TGTGCCAGCAGCGTAGGAAGCGGGCGTCACAATGAGCAGTTCTTC. It yields the protein CASSVGSGRHNEQFF.

The CDR3 loop reads CASSKAQGSGDSPYDNEQFF. CDR3 DNA sequence: TGTGCCAGCAGCAAAGCGCAGGGTAGCGGAGACTCTCCTTATGACAATGAGCAGTTCTTC. The genes are TRBV21-1 and TRBJ2-1; the DNA was not used to check the table's D call, TRBD2. TRBV21-1 is designated a pseudogene. The CDR3 has 20 amino acids.

This clone was recorded once. The chain carries TRBV5-4 and TRBJ1-1, with D perhaps matching TRBD1 (5 bases). CDR1 and CDR2 (germline): SGHNT, YYREEE (reference sequence). This CDR3 is 15 amino acids long. Trimming removed 4 bases from V and 1 base from J, with 14 bases in between. The CDR3 spells CASSEFGGGNTEAFF. CDR3 nucleotide sequence: TGTGCCAGCAGCGAGTTTGGGGGGGGGAACACTGAAGCTTTCTTT.

The chain uses TRBV6-5 and TRBJ1-5; TRBD1 is a possible D gene (6 bases). Germline V gene sequence: CDR1 MNHEY, CDR2 SVGAGI. Trimming took off 4 bases at V and 2 bases at J, with 12 bases between the two ends. The CDR3 loop spans 15 amino acids. CDR3 residues: CASSSQGKGNQPQHF. The CDR3 DNA reads TGTGCCAGCAGTTCCCAGGGGAAGGGCAATCAGCCCCAGCATTTT.